A single sample is the source of the 27 T cell receptor beta chains below, sequenced in a study of T-cell reconstitution after alpha-beta-depleted transplantation in children. Unique molecular identifiers tagged the TCRbeta library. TCRdb re-called the PCR reads with MiXCR, one entry per CDR3 protein. The sample has about a million distinct CDR3 sequences; about 26% are singletons. Here the sequenced sample was PBMCs, mostly from graft donor cells, taken 360 days after TCRalphabeta/CD19-depleted stem cell transplant. The source is a boy under three years old who had a stem cell transplant for SCID, so the T cells may come from the graft donor.

This clonotype has more than one count but fewer than ten. The gene calls are TRBV27 and TRBJ2-2, with D hard to call. V lost 0 bases to trimming and J lost 2 bases, with 10 bases between them. The CDR3 has 16 amino acids. Germline CDR1 and CDR2: MNHEY and SMNVEV (reference sequence). The CDR3 loop reads CASSLSMWVNTGELFF. As DNA, the CDR3 is TGTGCCAGCAGTTTATCGATGTGGGTTAACACCGGGGAGCTGTTTTTT.

V usage is TRBV5-1 and J usage is TRBJ1-2; D uncertain. Germline V gene lookup returns CDR1 SGHRS and CDR2 YFSETQ. The length of the CDR3 is 15 residues. Trimming took 0 bases from V and 0 from J, leaving 9 bases between them. This chain's CDR3 is CASSLEQSSNYGYTF. The DNA for the CDR3 is TGCGCCAGCAGCTTGGAACAAAGTTCTAACTATGGCTACACCTTC.

This chain uses TRBV18 with TRBJ2-1; 7 positions agree with TRBD1. Germline V gene data show CDR1 as KGHSH and CDR2 as LQKENI. V gave up 2 bases and J gave up 8 bases; unmatched junction bases: 6. The CDR3 runs to 14 residues. The CDR3 protein is CASSPFRQGDEQFF. CDR3 nucleotide sequence: TGTGCCAGCTCACCATTCAGACAGGGCGATGAGCAGTTCTTC.

V and J are TRBV7-7 and TRBJ2-7, with 7 bases identical to TRBD1. V trimming: 5 bases; J trimming: 1 base; junction bases outside the gene matches: 8. The CDR3 runs 15 residues. From germline, CDR1 is SSHAT and CDR2 FNYEAQ (reference sequence). The CDR3 loop reads CASSRSTGKSYEQYF. CDR3 sequence (DNA): TGTGCCAGCAGCCGTTCGACAGGGAAGTCCTACGAGCAGTACTTC.

The rearrangement joins TRBV4-1 to TRBJ1-1; D may be TRBD1 (6 bases). V was cut by 0 bases and J by 0 bases, with 8 bases left in between. Germline CDR1 MGHRA, CDR2 YSYEKL. CDR3 size: 15 residues. The CDR3 reads CASSQDRGLNTEAFF. In DNA form, the CDR3 reads TGCGCCAGCAGCCAAGATCGGGGGCTGAACACTGAAGCTTTCTTT.

Only a few counts were recorded for this clonotype. The V call is TRBV15, the J call TRBJ1-6, with unresolved D. CDR3 length: 11 amino acids. Trimming pared 5 bases from V and 14 bases from J, leaving 10 bases between. CDR1 LNHNV and CDR2 YYDKDF come from the germline V gene (reference sequence). This chain's CDR3 is CATSLGPTLHF. CDR3 nucleotides: TGTGCCACCAGCCTAGGGCCGACCCTCCACTTT.

The genes are TRBV25-1 and TRBJ2-5; TRBD1 aligns across 10 bases. Germline V lookup: CDR1 MGHDK, CDR2 SYGVNS. The CDR3 has 14 amino acids. J was trimmed by 5 bases and V by 11 bases; bases with no gene match: 11. CDR3 protein: CAPRAGQGLETQYF. The CDR3 DNA reads as TGTGCCCCCCGTGCGGGACAGGGGTTGGAGACCCAGTACTTC. Full variable domain (rest looked up from reference TRBV25-1 and TRBJ2-5): EADIYQTPRYLVIGTGKKITLECSQTMGHDKMYWYQQDPGMELHLIHYSYGVNSTEKGDLSSESTVSRIRTEHFPLTLESARPSHTSQYLCAPRAGQGLETQYFGPGTRLLVL.

This chain's CDR3 is CSASIGQGNTGELFF. The CDR3 DNA reads TGCAGTGCTAGTATTGGGCAGGGAAACACCGGGGAGCTGTTTTTT. The chain couples TRBV20-1 to TRBJ2-2; D possibly corresponds to TRBD1 (5 bases). In germline, CDR1 is DFQATT, CDR2 SNEGSKA (reference sequence). This CDR3 region has 15 residues. The V end lost 3 bases, the J end lost 2 bases, and 13 bases lay between the germline ends.

This clonotype was detected only a few times. The gene calls are TRBV2 and TRBJ1-1; the match to TRBD1 covers 7 bases. The CDR3 is made up of 15 amino acids. In germline, CDR1 is SNHLY, CDR2 FYNNEI. V trimming: 4 bases; J trimming: 0 bases; junction bases outside the gene matches: 5. CDR3 residues: CASSVYDRVNTEAFF. CDR3 nucleotides: TGTGCCAGCAGTGTTTATGACAGGGTGAACACTGAAGCTTTCTTT.

There are a few counts of this clonotype. This chain uses TRBV7-2 with TRBJ2-5; 8 bases fit TRBD1. The length of the CDR3 is 16 residues. After removal of 5 bases from V and 5 bases from J, the junction contained 13 bases not matched to a gene. Germline CDR1 and CDR2: SGHTA and FQGNSA. CDR3 residues: CASSPKKTGVKETQYF. The CDR3 DNA reads TGTGCCAGCAGCCCCAAAAAGACAGGGGTGAAGGAGACCCAGTACTTC.

The chain joins TRBV5-1 to TRBJ2-7; D is perhaps TRBD1 or TRBD2 (5 bases each). Trimming shortened V by 0 bases and J by 0 bases, and 16 bases separated the two germline ends. The CDR3 covers 17 residues. The V gene's germline CDR1 is SGHRS and CDR2 YFSETQ. The CDR3, as DNA: TGCGCCAGCAGCTTGGTGACGCGCAGGGAGAACTCCTACGAGCAGTACTTC. It specifies CASSLVTRRENSYEQYF.

The chain employs TRBV28 and TRBJ2-1; 7 nucleotides match TRBD2. From germline, CDR1 is MDHEN and CDR2 SYDVKM. This CDR3 is built from 18 residues. Unmatched junction bases numbered 18, after V lost 6 bases and J lost 4 bases. This CDR3 is CASSSASLPGGTYNEQFF. For the CDR3, the DNA is TGTGCCAGCAGCTCGGCTTCCCTCCCCGGGGGGACTTACAATGAGCAGTTCTTC.

The chain combines TRBV20-1 with TRBJ2-5; D is possibly TRBD2 (5 bases). The CDR3 covers 10 residues. Germline V gene sequence: CDR1 DFQATT, CDR2 SNEGSKA (reference sequence). CDR3 sequence reads: CSALGAAQYF. In nucleotides, the CDR3 is TGCAGCGCCCTGGGAGCGGCCCAGTACTTC.

The chain uses TRBV2 and TRBJ2-1; TRBD2 matches at 12 bases. CDR3 size: 22 residues. V was clipped by 2 bases and J by 0 bases; unmatched bases: 17. The V gene's germline CDR1 is SNHLY and CDR2 FYNNEI. The CDR3 DNA reads as TGTGCCAGCAGTGAACCCATGACGCGGGCTAGCGGGGGGGAAAGCTCCTACAATGAGCAGTTCTTC. Translation: CASSEPMTRASGGESSYNEQFF.

V usage is TRBV20-1 and J usage is TRBJ2-3; D possibly corresponds to TRBD2 (6 bases). The CDR3 is 14 residues long. Germline V gene data show CDR1 as DFQATT and CDR2 as SNEGSKA (reference sequence). The V end was cut by 6 bases, the J end by 2 bases, with 15 bases between. CDR3: CSATVGLNTDTQYF. In nucleotides, the CDR3 is TGCAGTGCCACAGTGGGACTGAACACAGATACGCAGTATTTT.

This clonotype was counted a few times. The chain recombines TRBV29-1 with TRBJ1-1; no clear D. The CDR3 extends over 14 amino acids. Germline CDR1 SQVTM, CDR2 ANQGSEA. The ends were cut back, 4 bases at V and 5 bases at J, with 17 bases in the middle. The CDR3 DNA sequence: TGCAGCGTTGCCGCGGTTGGCTTAAGGACTGAAGCTTTCTTT. Amino acids: CSVAAVGLRTEAFF. Looking up the rest from reference TRBV29-1 and TRBJ1-1 gives the full variable domain: SAVISQKPSRDICQRGTSLTIQCQVDSQVTMMFWYRQQPGQSLTLIATANQGSEATYESGFVIDKFPISRPNLTFSTLTVSNMSPEDSSIYLCSVAAVGLRTEAFFGQGTRLTVV.

The rearrangement uses TRBV7-9 and TRBJ1-1, with 7 nucleotides matching TRBD1. Germline loops: CDR1 SEHNR, CDR2 FQNEAQ (reference sequence). This CDR3 has 15 amino acids. J lost 4 bases, V lost 6 bases, and 11 bases had no gene match. CDR3 bases: TGTGCCAGCAGGAGAAGACAGGGTAGGGGCACTGAAGCTTTCTTT. Its protein is CASRRRQGRGTEAFF. The variable domain in full, completed from reference TRBV7-9 and TRBJ1-1, reads DTGVSQNPRHKITKRGQNVTFRCDPISEHNRLYWYRQTLGQGPEFLTYFQNEAQLEKSRLLSDRFSAERPKGSFSTLEIQRTEQGDSAMYLCASRRRQGRGTEAFFGQGTRLTVV.

V is TRBV27 and J is TRBJ2-3; perhaps TRBD1 as D (5 bases). CDR3 length equals 17 residues. The germline CDR1 and CDR2 sequences are MNHEY and SMNVEV (reference sequence). V lost 3 bases and J lost 6, with 22 bases in between. Written as DNA, the CDR3 is TGTGCCAGCAGTTTGGGCCCGATGGACATCCCCTTTGATACGCAGTATTTT. Its protein product is CASSLGPMDIPFDTQYF.

This clonotype was detected only a few times. In nucleotides, the CDR3 is TGTGCCAGCAGTTACTCGAGACCTCTAGCGGGGGGGCCCAACAATGAGCAGTTCTTC. Protein product: CASSYSRPLAGGPNNEQFF. The gene calls are TRBV6-5 and TRBJ2-1, with TRBD2 matching over 12 bases. V shed 0 bases, J shed 5 bases, and the junction held 11 bases outside the gene matches. CDR3 length equals 19 residues. The V gene's germline CDR1 is MNHEY and CDR2 SVGAGI.

This sequence joins TRBV15 and TRBJ1-5; D gene unclear. V lost 2 bases and J lost 3, with 5 bases in between. Germline CDR1 reads LNHNV; CDR2 reads YYDKDF (reference sequence). This CDR3 spans 13 amino acids. The chain's CDR3 is CATSRLINQPQHF. As DNA, the CDR3 is TGTGCCACCAGCAGACTCATCAATCAGCCCCAGCATTTT.

This clonotype was counted only a few times. The V call is TRBV20-1, the J call TRBJ2-4; unclear D gene. Germline V gene sequence: CDR1 DFQATT, CDR2 SNEGSKA (reference sequence). The CDR3 totals 15 residues. As DNA, the CDR3 is TGCAGCGCCCCCCCTCAAGGCTGGTCCAAAAACATTCAGTACTTC. Translated, it gives CSAPPQGWSKNIQYF.

The V and J genes are TRBV15 and TRBJ1-1; unclear D gene. This CDR3 contains 15 residues. Trimming stripped 2 bases from V and 4 bases from J, with 14 bases between. Per the germline V gene, CDR1 is LNHNV and CDR2 is YYDKDF (reference sequence). CDR3 sequence: CATSRTTASITEAFF. The CDR3, as DNA: TGTGCCACCAGCAGAACCACAGCCAGTATCACTGAAGCTTTCTTT.

The chain carries TRBV4-3 and TRBJ2-7; no reliable D call. The V and J ends lost 2 bases and 3 bases respectively, with 11 bases between them. Per germline, CDR1 LGHNA and CDR2 YSLEER. The CDR3 contains 14 residues. The CDR3 is CASSQLILRYEQYF. DNA of the CDR3: TGCGCCAGCAGCCAACTAATCTTACGCTACGAGCAGTACTTC.

The chain links TRBV2 to TRBJ2-7; weak D call: TRBD2 (6 bases). Germline V CDR1 and CDR2: SNHLY, FYNNEI. This CDR3 has 13 residues. Trimming left V 7 bases short and J 0 bases short, with 10 bases between. In DNA form, the CDR3 reads TGTGCCAGCAACGGGGGATCCTCCTACGAGCAGTACTTC. Translation: CASNGGSSYEQYF.

The V and J genes are TRBV5-6 and TRBJ2-7; D is unresolved. Trimming took 0 bases from V and 0 from J, leaving 10 bases between them. CDR1 is SGHDT and CDR2 is YYEEEE in the germline V gene. The CDR3 loop spans 15 amino acids. The CDR3, as DNA: TGTGCCAGCAGCTTGGGCGTGACGGACTCCTACGAGCAGTACTTC. Translating gives CASSLGVTDSYEQYF. Full variable domain (outside the CDR3, taken from reference TRBV5-6 and TRBJ2-7): DAGVTQSPTHLIKTRGQQVTLRCSPKSGHDTVSWYQQALGQGPQFIFQYYEEEERQRGNFPDRFSGHQFPNYSSELNVNALLLGDSALYLCASSLGVTDSYEQYFGPGTRLTVT.

This chain connects TRBV15 to TRBJ2-2, with D possibly TRBD2 on 5 matching bases. Trimming left V 0 bases short and J 4 bases short, with 18 bases between. Germline V gene sequence: CDR1 LNHNV, CDR2 YYDKDF (reference sequence). This CDR3 spans 18 amino acids. The CDR3 DNA is TGTGCCACCAGCAGAGACCGATCTGAGGGATGGGGCACCGGGGAGCTGTTTTTT. Its protein is CATSRDRSEGWGTGELFF.

The V gene is TRBV28, the J gene TRBJ2-2; possibly TRBD1 for D (5 bases). CDR1 is MDHEN and CDR2 is SYDVKM in the germline V gene. V was shortened by 2 bases and J by 0 bases, with 10 bases between the two germline ends. This CDR3 is built from 16 residues. The CDR3 protein is CASSLRGRANTGELFF. The CDR3, as DNA: TGTGCCAGCAGTTTAAGAGGCAGGGCGAACACCGGGGAGCTGTTTTTT.